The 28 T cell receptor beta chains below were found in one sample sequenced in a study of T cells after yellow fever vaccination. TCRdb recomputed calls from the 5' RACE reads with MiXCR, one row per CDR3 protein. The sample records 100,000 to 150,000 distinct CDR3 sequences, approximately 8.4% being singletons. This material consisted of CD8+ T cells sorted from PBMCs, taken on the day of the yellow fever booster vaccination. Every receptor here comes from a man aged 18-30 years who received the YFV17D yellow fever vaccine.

The CDR3 sequence is CASSQERQGALGANVLTF. CDR3 sequence (DNA): TGCGCCAGCAGCCAAGAGCGACAGGGGGCTCTCGGGGCCAACGTCCTGACTTTC. The gene calls are TRBV4-3 and TRBJ2-6; the match to TRBD1 covers 10 bases. The CDR3 contains 18 residues. Germline CDR1 LGHNA, CDR2 YSLEER. Trimming at V came to 0 bases and at J to 4 bases, leaving 6 bases not matched to a gene.

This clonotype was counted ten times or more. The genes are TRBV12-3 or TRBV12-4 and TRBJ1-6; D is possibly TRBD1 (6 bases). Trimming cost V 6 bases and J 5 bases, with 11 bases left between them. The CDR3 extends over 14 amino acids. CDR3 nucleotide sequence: TGTGCCAGCAGCCTCGGACAGAATAATTCACCCCTCCACTTT. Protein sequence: CASSLGQNNSPLHF.

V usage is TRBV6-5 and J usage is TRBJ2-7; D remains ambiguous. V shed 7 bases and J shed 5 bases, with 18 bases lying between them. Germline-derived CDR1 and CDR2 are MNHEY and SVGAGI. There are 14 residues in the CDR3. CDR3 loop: CASTTSGGQNEQYF. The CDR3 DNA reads TGTGCCAGCACAACCTCAGGTGGGCAAAACGAGCAGTACTTC.

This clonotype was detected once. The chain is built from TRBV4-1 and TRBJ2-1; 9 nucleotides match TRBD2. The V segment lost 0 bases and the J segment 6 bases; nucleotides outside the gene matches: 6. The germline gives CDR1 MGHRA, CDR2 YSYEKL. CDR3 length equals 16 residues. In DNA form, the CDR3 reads TGCGCCAGCAGCCAAGATATGGGACTAGCCGGCAATGAGCAGTTCTTC. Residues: CASSQDMGLAGNEQFF.

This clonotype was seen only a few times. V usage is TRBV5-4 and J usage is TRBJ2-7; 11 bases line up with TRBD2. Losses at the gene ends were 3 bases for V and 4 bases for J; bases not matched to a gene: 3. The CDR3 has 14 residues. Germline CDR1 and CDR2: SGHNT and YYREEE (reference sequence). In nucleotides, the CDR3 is TGTGCCAGCAGCTCTGGACTAGCGGGTTACGAGCAGTACTTC. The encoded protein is CASSSGLAGYEQYF.

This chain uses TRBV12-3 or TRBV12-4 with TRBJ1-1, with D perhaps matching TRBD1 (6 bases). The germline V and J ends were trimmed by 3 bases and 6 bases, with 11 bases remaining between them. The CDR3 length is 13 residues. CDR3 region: CASSLGYRAEAFF. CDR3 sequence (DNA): TGTGCCAGCAGTTTGGGGTACAGGGCTGAAGCTTTCTTT.

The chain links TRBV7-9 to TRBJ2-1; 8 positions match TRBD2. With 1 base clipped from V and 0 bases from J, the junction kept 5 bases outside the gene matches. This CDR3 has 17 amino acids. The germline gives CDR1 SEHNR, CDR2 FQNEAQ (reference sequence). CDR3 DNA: TGTGCCAGCAGCTTAGGACTAGCGCTAAGCTCCTACAATGAGCAGTTCTTC. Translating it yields CASSLGLALSSYNEQFF.

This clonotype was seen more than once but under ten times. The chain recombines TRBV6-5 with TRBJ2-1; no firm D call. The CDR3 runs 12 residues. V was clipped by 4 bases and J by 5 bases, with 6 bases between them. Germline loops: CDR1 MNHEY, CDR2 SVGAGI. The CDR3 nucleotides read TGTGCCAGCAGTTCTCTGGACAATGAGCAGTTCTTC. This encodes CASSSLDNEQFF.

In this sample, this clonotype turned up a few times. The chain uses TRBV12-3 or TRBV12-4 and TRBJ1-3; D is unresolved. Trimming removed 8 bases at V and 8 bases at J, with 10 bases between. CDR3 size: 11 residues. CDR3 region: CASGVAHTIYF. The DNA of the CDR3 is TGTGCCAGCGGCGTGGCTCACACCATATATTTT.

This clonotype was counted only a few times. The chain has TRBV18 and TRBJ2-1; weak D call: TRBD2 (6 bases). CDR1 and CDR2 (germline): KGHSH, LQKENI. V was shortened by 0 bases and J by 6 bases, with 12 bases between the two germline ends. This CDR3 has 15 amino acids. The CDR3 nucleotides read TGTGCCAGCTCACCACCGGAGGGTAGCCTCAATGAGCAGTTCTTC. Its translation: CASSPPEGSLNEQFF. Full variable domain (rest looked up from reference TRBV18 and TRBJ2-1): NAGVMQNPRHLVRRRGQEARLRCSPMKGHSHVYWYRQLPEEGLKFMVYLQKENIIDESGMPKERFSAEFPKEGPSILRIQQVVRGDSAAYFCASSPPEGSLNEQFFGPGTRLTVL.

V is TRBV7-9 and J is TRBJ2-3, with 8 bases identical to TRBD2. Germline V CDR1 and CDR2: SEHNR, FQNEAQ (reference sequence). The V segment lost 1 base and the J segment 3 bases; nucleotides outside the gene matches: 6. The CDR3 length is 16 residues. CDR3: CASSLDEAGGTDTQYF. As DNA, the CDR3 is TGTGCCAGCAGCTTAGATGAGGCGGGGGGAACAGATACGCAGTATTTT.

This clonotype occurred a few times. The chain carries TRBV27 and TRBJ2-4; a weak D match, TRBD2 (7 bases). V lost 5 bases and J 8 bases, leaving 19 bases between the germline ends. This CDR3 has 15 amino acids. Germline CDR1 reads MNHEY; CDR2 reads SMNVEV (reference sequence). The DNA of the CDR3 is TGTGCCAGCAGTACGTACAGGGAGGGACCGTACATTCAGTACTTC. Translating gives CASSTYREGPYIQYF.

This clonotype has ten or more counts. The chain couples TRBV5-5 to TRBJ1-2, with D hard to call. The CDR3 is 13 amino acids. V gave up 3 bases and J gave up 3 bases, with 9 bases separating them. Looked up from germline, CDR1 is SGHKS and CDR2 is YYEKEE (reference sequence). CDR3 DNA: TGTGCCAGCAGCTCGGGTTACGACTATGGCTACACCTTC. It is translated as CASSSGYDYGYTF.

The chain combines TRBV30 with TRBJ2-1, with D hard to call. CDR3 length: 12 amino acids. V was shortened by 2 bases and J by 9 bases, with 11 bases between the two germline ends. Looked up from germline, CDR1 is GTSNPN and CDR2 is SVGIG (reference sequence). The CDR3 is CAWSFTVGEQFF. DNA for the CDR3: TGTGCCTGGAGTTTCACGGTTGGTGAGCAGTTCTTC.

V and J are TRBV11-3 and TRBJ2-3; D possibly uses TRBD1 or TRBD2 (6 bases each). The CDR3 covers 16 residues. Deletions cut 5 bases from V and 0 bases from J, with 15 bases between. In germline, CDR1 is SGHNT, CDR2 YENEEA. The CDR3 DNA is TGTGCCAGCAGCCTAAGAGGGGGGTCTAGCACAGATACGCAGTATTTT. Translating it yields CASSLRGGSSTDTQYF.

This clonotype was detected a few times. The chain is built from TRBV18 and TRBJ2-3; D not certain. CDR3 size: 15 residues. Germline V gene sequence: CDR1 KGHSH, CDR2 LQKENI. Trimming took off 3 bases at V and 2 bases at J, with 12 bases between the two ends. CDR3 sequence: CASSPRTAVTDTQYF. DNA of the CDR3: TGTGCCAGCTCACCCCGAACCGCAGTCACAGATACGCAGTATTTT. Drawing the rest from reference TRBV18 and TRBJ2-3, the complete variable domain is NAGVMQNPRHLVRRRGQEARLRCSPMKGHSHVYWYRQLPEEGLKFMVYLQKENIIDESGMPKERFSAEFPKEGPSILRIQQVVRGDSAAYFCASSPRTAVTDTQYFGPGTRLTVL.

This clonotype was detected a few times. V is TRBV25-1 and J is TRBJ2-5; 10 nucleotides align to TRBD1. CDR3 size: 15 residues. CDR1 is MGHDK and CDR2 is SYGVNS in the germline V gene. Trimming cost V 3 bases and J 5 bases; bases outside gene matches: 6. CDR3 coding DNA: TGTGCCAGCAGTGACCGGGACAGGGGTGTGGAGACCCAGTACTTC. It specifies CASSDRDRGVETQYF.

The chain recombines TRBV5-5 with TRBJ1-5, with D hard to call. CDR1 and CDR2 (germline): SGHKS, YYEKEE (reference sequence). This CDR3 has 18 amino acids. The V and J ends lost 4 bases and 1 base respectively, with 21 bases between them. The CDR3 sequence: CASSPGPSSPLSNQPQHF. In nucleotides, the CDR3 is TGTGCCAGCAGCCCCGGGCCGTCCTCCCCCTTAAGCAATCAGCCCCAGCATTTT.

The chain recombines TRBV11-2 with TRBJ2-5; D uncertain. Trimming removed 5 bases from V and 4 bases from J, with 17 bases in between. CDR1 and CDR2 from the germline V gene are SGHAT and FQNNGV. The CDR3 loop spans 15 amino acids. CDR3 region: CASSRTKTRAETQYF. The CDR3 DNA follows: TGTGCCAGCAGCCGGACGAAAACCCGGGCAGAGACCCAGTACTTC. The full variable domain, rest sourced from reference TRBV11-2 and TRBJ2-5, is EAGVAQSPRYKIIEKRQSVAFWCNPISGHATLYWYQQILGQGPKLLIQFQNNGVVDDSQLPKDRFSAERLKGVDSTLKIQPAKLEDSAVYLCASSRTKTRAETQYFGPGTRLLVL.

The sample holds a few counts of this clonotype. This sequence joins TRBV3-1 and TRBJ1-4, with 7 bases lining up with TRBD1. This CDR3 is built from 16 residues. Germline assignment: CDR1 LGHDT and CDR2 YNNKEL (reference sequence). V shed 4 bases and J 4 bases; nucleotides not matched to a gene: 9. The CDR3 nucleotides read TGTGCCAGCAGCCCGGGGTATGGGACAGATAATGAAAAACTGTTTTTT. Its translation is CASSPGYGTDNEKLFF.

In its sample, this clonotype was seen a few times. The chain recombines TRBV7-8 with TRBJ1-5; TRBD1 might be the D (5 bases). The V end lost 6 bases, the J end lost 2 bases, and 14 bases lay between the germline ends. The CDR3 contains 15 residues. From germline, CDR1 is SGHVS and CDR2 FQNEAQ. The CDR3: CASRQGRMGNQPQHF. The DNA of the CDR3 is TGTGCCAGCAGGCAGGGACGCATGGGCAATCAGCCCCAGCATTTT. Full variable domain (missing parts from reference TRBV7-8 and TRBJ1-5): GAGVSQSPRYKVAKRGQDVALRCDPISGHVSLFWYQQALGQGPEFLTYFQNEAQLDKSGLPSDRFFAERPEGSVSTLKIQRTQQEDSAVYLCASRQGRMGNQPQHFGDGTRLSIL.

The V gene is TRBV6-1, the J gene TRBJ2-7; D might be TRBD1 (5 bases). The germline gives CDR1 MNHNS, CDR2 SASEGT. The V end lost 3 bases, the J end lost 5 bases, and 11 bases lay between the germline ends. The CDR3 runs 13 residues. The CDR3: CASSDGHRHEQYF. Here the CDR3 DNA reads TGTGCCAGCAGTGACGGACATCGCCACGAGCAGTACTTC.

In DNA, the CDR3 is TGTGCCAGCAGTGCTCAGATAGGGGATAGAGGCTACACCTTC. This codes for CASSAQIGDRGYTF. J is TRBJ1-2 and V is TRBV12-3 or TRBV12-4, with a possible D match to TRBD1 (5 bases). The CDR3 covers 14 residues. The V and J ends lost 5 bases and 8 bases respectively, with 18 bases between them.

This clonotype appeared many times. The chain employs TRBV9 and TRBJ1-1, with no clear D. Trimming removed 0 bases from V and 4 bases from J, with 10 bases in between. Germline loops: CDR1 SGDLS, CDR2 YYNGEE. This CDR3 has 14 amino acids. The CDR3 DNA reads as TGTGCCAGCAGCGTAGAAGGATTCCCCACTGAAGCTTTCTTT. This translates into CASSVEGFPTEAFF.

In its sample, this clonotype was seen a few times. The CDR3 here is CASSLLTSRYSPLHF. In nucleotides, the CDR3 is TGTGCCAGCAGCCTCCTGACCTCTCGTTATTCACCCCTCCACTTT. This chain joins TRBV14 and TRBJ1-6; D ambiguous. The CDR3 runs 15 residues. The germline V gene encodes CDR1 SGHDN and CDR2 FVKESK. Trimming removed 4 bases from V and 8 bases from J, with 15 bases in between.

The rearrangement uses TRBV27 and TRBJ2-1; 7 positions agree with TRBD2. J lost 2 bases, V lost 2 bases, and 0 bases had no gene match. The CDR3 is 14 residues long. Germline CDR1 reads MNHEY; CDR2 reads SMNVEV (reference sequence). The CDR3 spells CASSLAGAYNEQFF. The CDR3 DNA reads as TGTGCCAGCAGTTTAGCGGGGGCCTACAATGAGCAGTTCTTC.

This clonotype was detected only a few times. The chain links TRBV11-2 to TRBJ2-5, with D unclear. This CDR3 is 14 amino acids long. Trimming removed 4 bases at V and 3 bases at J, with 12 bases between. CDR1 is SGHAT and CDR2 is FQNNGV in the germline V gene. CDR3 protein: CASSSSRVKETQYF. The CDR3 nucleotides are TGTGCCAGCAGCTCATCTAGAGTCAAAGAGACCCAGTACTTC.

CDR3: CASSVGDDNQPQHF. The DNA for the CDR3 is TGTGCCAGCAGTGTCGGCGACGACAATCAGCCCCAGCATTTT. V usage is TRBV9 and J usage is TRBJ1-5; D is uncertain. The germline V gene has CDR1 SGDLS and CDR2 YYNGEE. V shed 5 bases and J shed 3 bases, with 12 bases lying between them. The CDR3 totals 14 residues.